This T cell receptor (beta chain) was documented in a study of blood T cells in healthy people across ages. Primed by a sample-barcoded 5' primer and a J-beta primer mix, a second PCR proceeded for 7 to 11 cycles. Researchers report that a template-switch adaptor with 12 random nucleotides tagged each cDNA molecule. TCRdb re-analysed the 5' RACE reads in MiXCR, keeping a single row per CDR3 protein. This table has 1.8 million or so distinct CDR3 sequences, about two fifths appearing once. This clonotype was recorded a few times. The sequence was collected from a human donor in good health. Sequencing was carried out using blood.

The DNA of the CDR3 is TGTGCCACCAGCAGACGTCAACTCTCCTACGAGCAGTACTTC. Protein: CATSRRQLSYEQYF. This chain uses TRBV15 with TRBJ2-7; no definite D call. Trimming took off 2 bases at V and 0 bases at J, with 8 bases between the two ends. From germline, CDR1 is LNHNV and CDR2 YYDKDF (reference sequence). The CDR3 extends over 14 amino acids.